The clone carrying this T cell receptor beta chain was counted a few times. Its antigen is unknown. This sample is part of a study of cytomegalovirus exposure and HLA in healthy donors. Study results and caveats: The HLA-A and HLA-B alleles of most subjects were reportedly predicted accurately from TCR beta sequences. Analysis was carried out at a later point, and it linked a missense DCLRE1C variant to TCR beta V- and J-gene trimming.

Losses at the gene ends were 5 bases for V and 4 bases for J; bases not matched to a gene: 5. The CDR3 spans 14 residues. Germline V gene data show CDR1 as PRHDT and CDR2 as FYEKMQ (reference sequence). Use of 60 Vbeta and 13 Jbeta primers characterized the PCR. In the original workflow: Unique TCR beta chains numbered approximately 80 million in a later analysis, with around 10 million shared. Clones were read by immunoSEQ multiplex PCR, and TCRdb kept only the in-frame ones, dropping some. V and J calls and clone size are copied from that table; D and trimming were computed from the DNA. Seen here are over 150,000 clones, approximately 78% observed once, and the top ten hold approximately 7%.

The sequence derives from a woman aged 25 to 39 in good health and CMV-seropositive. The source material was PBMCs. V usage is TRBV13 and J usage is TRBJ1-3; 7 bases match TRBD1. The CDR3 is CASSLGQAGNTIYF. The CDR3 DNA reads as TGTGCCAGCAGCCTCGGACAGGCGGGAAACACCATATATTTT.